This T cell receptor (beta chain) is drawn from a study of OX40 agonist ivuxolimab in advanced cancers. CDR1 and CDR2 (germline): SGHDT, YYEEEE. The J segment lost 6 bases and the V segment lost 5 bases, leaving 9 bases of the junction unmatched. The CDR3 covers 15 residues. Generated by immunoSEQ multiplex PCR, the TCRdb table keeps only in-frame clones and is missing some. The sample has about 42,000 clones, about nine tenths seen once. This sequence originates from an adult with an advanced solid tumor such as melanoma, head and neck, liver or kidney cancer. This specimen was CD4+ or CD8+ T cells sorted from blood, taken in a trial of the OX40 agonist ivuxolimab. The chain couples TRBV5-6 to TRBJ2-2; TRBD2 agrees at 8 bases. The CDR3 reads CASSTTGGVPGELFF. As DNA, the CDR3 is TGTGCCAGCAGTACTACGGGAGGGGTTCCCGGGGAGCTGTTTTTT.